This T cell receptor (beta chain) was sequenced for a study of Ad26.COV2.S vaccination and SARS-CoV-2 variants. Whole-study context: The Ad26.COV2.S arm of the COV1001 trial was where the donor was placed. By the intramuscular route, Ad26.COV2.S was given once, or twice 56 days apart.

This clone has only one observation. The antigen remains undetermined. Whole-study findings and limits: Individuals receiving vaccine had higher spike-specific TCR breadth than placebo recipients did.

As for treatment: around 19 received Ad26.COV2.S at low or high dose, single or two shots; about 5 received placebo; per-sample allocation not given. Sampling took place 63 days after the first vaccine or placebo injection. Wuhan-strain SARS-CoV-2 spike was expressed by the Ad26 vector that made up the vaccine. Using immunoSEQ multiplex PCR, the repertoire was profiled, and TCRdb retains in-frame clones only, with some absent. The table lists some 350,000 clones, approximately 85% of them singletons. The CDR3 extends over 17 amino acids. Germline CDR1 and CDR2: LNHDA and SQIVND (reference sequence). V was pared by 2 bases and J by 6 bases, with 20 bases between.

This clonotype was sampled from a person between 18 and 65 years old who received the Ad26.COV2.S COVID-19 vaccine or a placebo. Sequences were derived from peripheral blood, sampled in a trial of Ad26.COV2.S vaccine versus placebo. The V gene is TRBV19, the J gene TRBJ2-4; D perhaps matches TRBD2 (6 bases). The CDR3 loop reads CASSIFDSTSQGNIQYF. In nucleotides, the CDR3 is TGTGCCAGTAGTATATTCGACAGTACTAGCCAAGGAAACATTCAGTACTTC. The variable domain in full, completed from reference TRBV19 and TRBJ2-4, reads DGGITQSPKYLFRKEGQNVTLSCEQNLNHDAMYWYRQDPGQGLRLIYYSQIVNDFQKGDIAEGYSVSREKKESFPLTVTSAQKNPTAFYLCASSIFDSTSQGNIQYFGAGTRLSVL.